Sequencing of this T cell receptor (beta chain) was carried out in a study of T cells in Graves' hyperthyroidism and ophthalmopathy. TCR beta CDR3 region amplification was performed from RNA transcripts. In the first-round RT-PCR of the TCR CDR3, the HTBI primer set was used. Each CDR3 protein gets one entry after TCRdb re-called the multiplex PCR reads with MiXCR. The data show about 680,000 distinct CDR3 sequences, 30% to 40% seen once. This clonotype appeared a few times. What it binds is not known. Study-level points and caveats: Model output signaled ophthalmopathy a median around 5.9 months ahead of onset.

The CDR3 extends over 14 amino acids. Trimming removed 3 bases from V and 3 bases from J, with 9 bases in between. Per the germline V gene, CDR1 is LNHDA and CDR2 is SQIVND (reference sequence). Fresh peripheral blood, around 9.3 ml, was the source of the PBMCs. The chain couples TRBV19 to TRBJ1-5, with D tentatively TRBD1 (6 bases). This clonotype was sampled from a woman in her thirties or forties with Graves' hyperthyroidism. Sequenced sample: blood. In nucleotides, the CDR3 is TGTGCCAGTAGTATCGGGACAAACAATCAGCCCCAGCATTTT. Translating it yields CASSIGTNNQPQHF.